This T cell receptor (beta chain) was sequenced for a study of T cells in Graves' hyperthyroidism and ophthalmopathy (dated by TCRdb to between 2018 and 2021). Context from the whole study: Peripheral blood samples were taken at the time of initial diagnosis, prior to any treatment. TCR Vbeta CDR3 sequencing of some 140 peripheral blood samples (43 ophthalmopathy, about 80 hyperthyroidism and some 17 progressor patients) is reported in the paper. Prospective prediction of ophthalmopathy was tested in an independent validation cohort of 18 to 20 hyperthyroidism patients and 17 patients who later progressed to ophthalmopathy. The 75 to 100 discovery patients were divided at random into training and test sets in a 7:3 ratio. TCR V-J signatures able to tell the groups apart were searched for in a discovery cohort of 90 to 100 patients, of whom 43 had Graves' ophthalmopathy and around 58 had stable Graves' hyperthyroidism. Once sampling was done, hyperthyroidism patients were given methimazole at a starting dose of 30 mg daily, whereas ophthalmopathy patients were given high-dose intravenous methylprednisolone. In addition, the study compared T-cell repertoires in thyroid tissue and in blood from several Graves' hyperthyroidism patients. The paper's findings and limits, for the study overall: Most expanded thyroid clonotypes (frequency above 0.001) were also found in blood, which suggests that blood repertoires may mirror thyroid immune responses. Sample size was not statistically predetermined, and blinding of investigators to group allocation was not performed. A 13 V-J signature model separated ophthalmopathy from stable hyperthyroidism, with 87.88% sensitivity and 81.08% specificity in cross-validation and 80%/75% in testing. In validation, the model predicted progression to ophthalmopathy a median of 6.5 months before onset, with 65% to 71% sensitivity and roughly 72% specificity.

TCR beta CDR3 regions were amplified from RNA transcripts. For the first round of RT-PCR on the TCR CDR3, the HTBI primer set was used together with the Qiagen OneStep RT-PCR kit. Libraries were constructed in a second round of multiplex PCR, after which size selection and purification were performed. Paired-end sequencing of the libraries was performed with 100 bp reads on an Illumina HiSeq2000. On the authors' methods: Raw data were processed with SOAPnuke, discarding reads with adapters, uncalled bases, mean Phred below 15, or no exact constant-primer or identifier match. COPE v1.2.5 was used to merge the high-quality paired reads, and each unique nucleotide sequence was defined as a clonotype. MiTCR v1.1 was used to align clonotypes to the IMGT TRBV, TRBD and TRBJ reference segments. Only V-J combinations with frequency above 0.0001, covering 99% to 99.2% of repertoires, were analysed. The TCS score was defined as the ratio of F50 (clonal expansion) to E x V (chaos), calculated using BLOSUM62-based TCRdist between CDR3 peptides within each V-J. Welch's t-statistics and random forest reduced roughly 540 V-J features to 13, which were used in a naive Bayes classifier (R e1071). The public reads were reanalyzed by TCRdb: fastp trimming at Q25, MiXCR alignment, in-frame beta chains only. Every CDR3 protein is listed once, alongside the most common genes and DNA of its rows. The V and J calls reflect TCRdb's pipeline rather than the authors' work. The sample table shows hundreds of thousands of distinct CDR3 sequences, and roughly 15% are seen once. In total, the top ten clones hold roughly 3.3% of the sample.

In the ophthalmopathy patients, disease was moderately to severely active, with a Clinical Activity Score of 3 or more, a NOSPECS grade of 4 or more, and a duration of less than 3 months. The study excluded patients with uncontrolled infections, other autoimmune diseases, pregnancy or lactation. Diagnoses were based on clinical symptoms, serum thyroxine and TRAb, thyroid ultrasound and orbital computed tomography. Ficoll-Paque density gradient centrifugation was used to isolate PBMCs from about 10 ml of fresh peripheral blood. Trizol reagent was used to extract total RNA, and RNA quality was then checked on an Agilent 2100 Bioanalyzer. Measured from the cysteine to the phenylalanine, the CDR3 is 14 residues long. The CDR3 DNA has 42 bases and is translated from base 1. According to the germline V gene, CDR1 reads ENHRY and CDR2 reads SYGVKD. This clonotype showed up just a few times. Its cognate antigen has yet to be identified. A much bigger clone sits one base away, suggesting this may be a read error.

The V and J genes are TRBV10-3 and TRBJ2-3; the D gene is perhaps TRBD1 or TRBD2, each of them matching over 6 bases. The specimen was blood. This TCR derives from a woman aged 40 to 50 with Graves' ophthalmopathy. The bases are TGTGCCATCAGTGACGGAGGGGACACAAATACGCAGTATTTT. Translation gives CAISDGGDTNTQYF.